This TCR beta chain originates from a study of cytomegalovirus exposure and HLA in healthy donors. This CDR3 comprises 14 residues. With 0 bases removed from V and 8 bases from J, the gap between germline ends came to 13 bases. From germline, CDR1 is LNHDA and CDR2 SQIVND (reference sequence). PCR was performed using 60 Vbeta and 13 Jbeta primers. Measured with immunoSEQ multiplex PCR; TCRdb has only the in-frame clones, and not every one. Of approximately 160,000 clones listed, approximately 73% are singletons. This clone came up a few times. Its antigen is not known. Findings of the study overall: Some TCR beta chains (about 170 of them) were listed as cytomegalovirus-associated. Accurate predictions that matched the HLA-A and HLA-B alleles of most subjects were reportedly made from TCR beta sequences.

The genes are TRBV19 and TRBJ1-2; D may be TRBD1 (5 bases). This clonotype was sampled from a man aged 45-65 years in good health and CMV-seronegative. The sequenced material came from PBMCs. The CDR3 sequence: CASSIEIQVTGYTF. The CDR3 coding sequence is TGTGCCAGTAGTATAGAAATACAGGTGACCGGCTACACCTTC.